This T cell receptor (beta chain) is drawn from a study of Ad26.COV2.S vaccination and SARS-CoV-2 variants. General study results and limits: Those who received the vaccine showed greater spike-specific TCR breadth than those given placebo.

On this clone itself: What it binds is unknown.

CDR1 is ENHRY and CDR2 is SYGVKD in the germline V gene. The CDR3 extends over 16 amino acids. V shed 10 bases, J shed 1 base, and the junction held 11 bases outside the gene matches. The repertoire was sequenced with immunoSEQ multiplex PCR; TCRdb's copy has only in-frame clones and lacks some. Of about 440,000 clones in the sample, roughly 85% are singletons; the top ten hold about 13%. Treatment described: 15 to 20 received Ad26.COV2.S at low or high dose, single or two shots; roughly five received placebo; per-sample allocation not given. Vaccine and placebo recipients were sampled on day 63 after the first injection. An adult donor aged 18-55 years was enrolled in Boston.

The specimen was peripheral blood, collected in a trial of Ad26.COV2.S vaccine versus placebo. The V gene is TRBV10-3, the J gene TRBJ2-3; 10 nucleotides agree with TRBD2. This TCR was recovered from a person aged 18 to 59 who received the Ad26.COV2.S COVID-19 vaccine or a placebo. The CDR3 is CATSGGAGGRTDTQYF. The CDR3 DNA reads TGTGCCACTTCCGGCGGAGCGGGGGGGCGCACAGATACGCAGTATTTT.